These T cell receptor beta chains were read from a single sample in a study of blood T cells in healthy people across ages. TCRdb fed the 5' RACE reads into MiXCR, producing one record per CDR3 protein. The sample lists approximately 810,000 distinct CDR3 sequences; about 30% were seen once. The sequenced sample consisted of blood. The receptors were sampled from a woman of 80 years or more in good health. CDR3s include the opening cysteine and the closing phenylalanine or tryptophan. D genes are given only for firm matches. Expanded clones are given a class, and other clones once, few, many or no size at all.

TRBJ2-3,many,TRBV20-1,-,TGCAGTGCCCTTCCAGGAGAGGACCGGTTGGATACGCAGTATTTT,CSALPGEDRLDTQYF
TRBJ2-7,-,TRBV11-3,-,TGTGCCAGCAGCTTGGGCGGGGAGAGTTCCTACGGGCAGTACTTC,CASSLGGESSYGQYF
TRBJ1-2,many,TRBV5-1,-,TGCGCCAGCAGCTTGGCCCCGGTGGGCTATGGCTACACCTTC,CASSLAPVGYGYTF
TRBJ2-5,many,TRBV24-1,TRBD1,TGTGCCACCAGTGACGCTACAGGGGGAGAGACCCAGTACTTC,CATSDATGGETQYF
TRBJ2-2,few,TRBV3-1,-,TGTGCCAGCAGCCAAGTTCACACCGGGGAGCTGTTTTTT,CASSQVHTGELFF
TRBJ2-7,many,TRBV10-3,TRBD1,TGTGCCATCAGCGGACCCGGGACAGGGGGCGAGCAGTACTTC,CAISGPGTGGEQYF
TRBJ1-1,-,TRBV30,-,TGTGCCTGGAGTAGCGGCAGGGCCGGGACTGAAGCTTTCTTT,CAWSSGRAGTEAFF
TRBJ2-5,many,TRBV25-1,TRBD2,TGTGCCAGCAGTGAATTGCAACTAGCGGGGTTAGAGACCCAGTACTTC,CASSELQLAGLETQYF
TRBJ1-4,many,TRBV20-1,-,TGCAGTGCTCGGGGTGTAGGGGAAAAACTGTTTTTT,CSARGVGEKLFF
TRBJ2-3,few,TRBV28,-,TGTGCCAGCATCCCCAGGGGCAGAAGGGCGGGGATAGATACGCGGTATTTT,CASIPRGRRAGIDTRYF
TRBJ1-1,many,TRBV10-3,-,TGTGCCATCAGTGAGTTCGGGGGAAAGGGGAACACTGAAGCTTTCTTT,CAISEFGGKGNTEAFF
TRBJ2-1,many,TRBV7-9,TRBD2,TGTGCCAGCAGCTACCTTTCCGCTGAGACTAGCGGAACCTACAATGAGCAGTTCTTC,CASSYLSAETSGTYNEQFF
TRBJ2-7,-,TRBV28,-,TGTGCCAGCGAGGGGTATCGCTCCTACGAGCAGTACTTC,CASEGYRSYEQYF
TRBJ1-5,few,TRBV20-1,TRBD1,TGCAGTGCTACGACCGGGACAGGCTATAGCAATCAGCCCCAGCATTTT,CSATTGTGYSNQPQHF
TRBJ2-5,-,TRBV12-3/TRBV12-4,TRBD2,TGTGCCAGCAGTTTACGGACTAGCGGGACGTCGGAGACCCAGTACTTC,CASSLRTSGTSETQYF
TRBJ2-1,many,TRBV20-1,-,TGCAGTGCTAGACCTAGACTCGGCGGATGGTACAATGAGCAGTTCTTC,CSARPRLGGWYNEQFF
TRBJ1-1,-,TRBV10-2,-,TGCGCCAGCAGTGAAGAGACCCGGGCAGCTTTCTTT,CASSEETRAAFF
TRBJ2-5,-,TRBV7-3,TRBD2,TGTGCCAGCAGCTTAGGGAAGACTAGCGGGGTCTGGGAGACCCAGTACTTC,CASSLGKTSGVWETQYF
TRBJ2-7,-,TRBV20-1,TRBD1,TGCAGTGCTAGAGACGGGACAGCCAACTCCTACGAGCAGTACTTC,CSARDGTANSYEQYF
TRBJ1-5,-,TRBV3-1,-,TGTGCCAGCAGCCAAGACCAACAGGACTATAGCAATCAGCCCCAGCATTTT,CASSQDQQDYSNQPQHF
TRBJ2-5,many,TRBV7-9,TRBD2,TGTGCCAGCAGTCGAAACGGACTAGTCCAAGAGACCCAGTACTTC,CASSRNGLVQETQYF
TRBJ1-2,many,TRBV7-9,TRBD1,TGTGCCAGCAGTTCCGGACAGGGGGCTTACTATGGCTACACCTTC,CASSSGQGAYYGYTF
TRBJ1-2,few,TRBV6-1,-,TGTGCCAGCAGGGGGGGGTCGGACGGCTATGGCTACACCTTC,CASRGGSDGYGYTF
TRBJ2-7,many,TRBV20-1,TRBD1,TGCAGTGCTAGAGGGACAGGGCTGGTTCGGAACGAGCAGTACTTC,CSARGTGLVRNEQYF
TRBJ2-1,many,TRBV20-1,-,TGCAGTGCTAGTCAACCTAGCGTAAATGAGCAGTTCTTC,CSASQPSVNEQFF
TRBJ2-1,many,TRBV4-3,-,TGCGCCAGCAGCCAAATGATGGCCGGAACTAATGAGCAGTTCTTC,CASSQMMAGTNEQFF
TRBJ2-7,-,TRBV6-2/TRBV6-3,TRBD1,TGTGCCAGCAAGCACAGGGGTCGATCCAGCAATGAGCAGTACTTC,CASKHRGRSSNEQYF
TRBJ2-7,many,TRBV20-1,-,TGCAGTGCTAGCCACGGGATGGGCAGATACGAGCAGTACTTC,CSASHGMGRYEQYF
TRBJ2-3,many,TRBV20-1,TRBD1,TGCAGTGCTGGGACAGGGGCCATCACAGATACGCAGTATTTT,CSAGTGAITDTQYF
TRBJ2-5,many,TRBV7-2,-,TGTGCCAGCAGCTCAAGTACAGGTCCCGGAGAGACCCAGTACTTC,CASSSSTGPGETQYF
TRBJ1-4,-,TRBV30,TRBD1,TGTGCCTGGCGGAGGGGACAGGGGAATGAAAAACTGTTTTTT,CAWRRGQGNEKLFF